The clone carrying this T cell receptor beta chain has only a few counts. Distinct nucleotide sequences in the sample also encode this CDR3. Expressed TCRB transcripts were sequenced because the isolated RNA had all been reverse transcribed beforehand. Here immunoSEQ multiplex PCR was the method, and the copy in TCRdb shows in-frame clones only, minus some. The table has more than 150,000 clones, over 7.5% seen once. This CDR3 has 13 amino acids. The germline CDR1 and CDR2 sequences are SGHRS and YFSETQ. V shed 2 bases and J shed 0 bases, with 5 bases lying between them. The data were obtained in a study of beta chain features in type 1 diabetes.

The chain has TRBV5-1 and TRBJ1-1; no clear D. The receptor was derived from a woman between 18 and 29 years old in good health. The material sequenced was central memory CD4+ T cells from blood. In nucleotides, the CDR3 is TGCGCCAGCAGCTTATACATGAACACTGAAGCTTTCTTT. This sequence encodes CASSLYMNTEAFF. Full variable domain (remainder filled in from reference TRBV5-1 and TRBJ1-1): KAGVTQTPRYLIKTRGQQVTLSCSPISGHRSVSWYQQTPGQGLQFLFEYFSETQRNKGNFPGRFSGRQFSNSRSEMNVSTLELGDSALYLCASSLYMNTEAFFGQGTRLTVV.